This is a list of T cell receptor beta chains from one sample in a study of T cells in Graves' hyperthyroidism and ophthalmopathy. One entry per CDR3 protein, called by TCRdb with MiXCR from the multiplex PCR reads. Among approximately 520,000 distinct CDR3 sequences listed, approximately 24% were seen once. Sequencing was performed on blood. All receptors come from a young woman with Graves' ophthalmopathy. The CDR3 runs from the conserved cysteine through the conserved F or W. D genes are given only for firm matches. Size values are once, few and many counts, or a class for expanded clones, and some rows have none.

>TRBV7-2|NA|TRBJ2-7|few
CASSLGSNAYEQYF
TGTGCCAGCAGCTTAGGCTCTAACGCCTACGAGCAGTACTTC
>TRBV5-1|TRBD1|TRBJ1-5|NA
CASSPDAGTGYQPQHF
TGCGCCAGCAGCCCCGACGCGGGGACAGGATATCAGCCCCAGCATTTT
>TRBV6-5|NA|TRBJ1-1|many
CASHLLPGVDTEAFF
TGTGCCAGCCATCTCCTGCCGGGGGTAGACACTGAAGCTTTCTTT
>TRBV15|NA|TRBJ1-2|many
CATRETVLNYGYTF
TGTGCCACCAGGGAGACTGTTCTTAACTATGGCTACACCTTC
>TRBV27|TRBD2|TRBJ2-2|many
CASSLAGGLNTGELFF
TGTGCCAGCAGTTTGGCGGGGGGTTTGAACACCGGGGAGCTGTTTTTT
>TRBV30|NA|TRBJ1-1|many
CAWSVRTTEAFF
TGTGCCTGGAGTGTACGGACCACTGAAGCTTTCTTT
>TRBV7-8|NA|TRBJ2-7|NA
CASSPWTIGSYEQYF
TGTGCCAGCAGCCCATGGACCATAGGCTCCTACGAGCAGTACTTC
>TRBV10-2|NA|TRBJ1-1|many
CASSVGVDTEAFF
TGCGCCAGCAGTGTGGGGGTGGACACTGAAGCTTTCTTT
>TRBV11-1|NA|TRBJ1-5|NA
CASPQRGSNQPQHF
TGTGCCAGCCCCCAGCGGGGGAGCAATCAGCCCCAGCATTTT
>TRBV6-2/TRBV6-3|NA|TRBJ1-1|many
CASSQRTHTNTEAFF
TGTGCCAGCAGTCAGAGGACTCACACAAACACTGAAGCTTTCTTT
>TRBV27|NA|TRBJ1-1|many
CASSSGDVVPTEAFF
TGTGCCAGCAGTTCAGGGGACGTGGTACCCACTGAAGCTTTCTTT
>TRBV6-5|NA|TRBJ1-6|many
CASSIQGNSPLHF
TGTGCCAGCAGTATACAAGGAAATTCACCCCTCCACTTT
>TRBV29-1|NA|TRBJ2-7|few
CSVEGEGESSYEQYF
TGCAGCGTTGAAGGTGAAGGGGAAAGCTCCTACGAGCAGTACTTC
>TRBV12-3/TRBV12-4|TRBD1|TRBJ1-2|many
CASSDTGVYGYTF
TGTGCCAGCAGTGACACAGGGGTATACGGCTACACCTTC
>TRBV12-3/TRBV12-4|NA|TRBJ2-2|once
CASSSNRAGELFF
TGTGCCAGCAGTTCCAACAGGGCCGGGGAGCTGTTTTTT
>TRBV24-1|NA|TRBJ1-5|many
CATSDSDSNQPQHF
TGTGCCACCAGTGATTCGGACAGCAATCAGCCCCAGCATTTT
>TRBV20-1|TRBD2|TRBJ2-5|many
CSATALAEQETQYF
TGCAGTGCCACAGCACTAGCGGAACAAGAGACCCAGTACTTC
>TRBV25-1|NA|TRBJ2-5|NA
CASSEFSGRQETQYF
TGTGCCAGCAGTGAATTTTCAGGTCGACAAGAGACCCAGTACTTC
>TRBV7-9|NA|TRBJ2-2|few
CASSLSVEVRELFF
TGTGCCAGCAGCTTAAGCGTGGAGGTGCGGGAGCTGTTTTTT
>TRBV11-2|NA|TRBJ2-7|many
CASSYAKHEQYF
TGTGCCAGCAGCTACGCCAAGCACGAGCAGTACTTC
>TRBV4-3|TRBD1|TRBJ1-1|NA
CASSPRQGSTEVFF
TGCGCCAGCAGCCCACGACAGGGAAGCACTGAAGTTTTCTTT
>TRBV12-3/TRBV12-4|NA|TRBJ1-6|many
CASSLGRLNYNSPLHF
TGTGCCAGCAGTTTGGGCCGACTCAACTATAATTCACCCCTCCACTTT
>TRBV5-1|NA|TRBJ2-6|many
CASSTNSAGANVLTF
TGCGCCAGCAGCACTAACAGCGCTGGGGCCAACGTCCTGACTTTC
>TRBV29-1|NA|TRBJ1-6|NA
CSARTGDGSPLHF
TGCAGCGCCCGAACGGGGGACGGTTCACCCCTCCACTTT
>TRBV6-1|TRBD1|TRBJ1-2|NA
CASSEAGGDLYGYTF
TGTGCCAGCAGTGAGGCAGGGGGCGACCTCTATGGCTACACCTTC
>TRBV12-3/TRBV12-4|TRBD1|TRBJ1-1|NA
CASSTWAGGRTEAFF
TGTGCCAGCAGTACGTGGGCAGGGGGGCGAACTGAAGCTTTCTTT
>TRBV18|NA|TRBJ1-1|many
CASSPLGTREAFF
TGTGCCAGCTCACCGTTGGGGACGAGGGAAGCTTTCTTT
>TRBV3-1|NA|TRBJ1-1|many
CASSRTLGNTEAFF
TGTGCCAGCAGCCGCACATTGGGCAACACTGAAGCTTTCTTT
>TRBV10-3|TRBD2|TRBJ2-7|NA
CAISETPSGSREQYF
TGTGCCATCAGTGAAACGCCTAGCGGGTCCAGGGAGCAGTACTTC
>TRBV7-9|NA|TRBJ2-7|many
CASSWTASSSYEQYF
TGTGCCAGCAGCTGGACAGCGTCCTCATCCTACGAGCAGTACTTC
>TRBV3-1|TRBD1|TRBJ2-5|few
CASSQAGTEGTQYF
TGTGCCAGCAGCCAAGCTGGGACAGAGGGGACCCAGTACTTC
>TRBV20-1|NA|TRBJ2-7|NA
CSARRGTANSYEQYF
TGCAGTGCTAGAAGGGGGACGGCGAATTCCTACGAGCAGTACTTC
>TRBV4-2|NA|TRBJ2-2|many
CASSRGTNTGELFF
TGTGCCAGCAGCCGGGGTACGAACACCGGGGAGCTGTTTTTT
>TRBV12-3/TRBV12-4|NA|TRBJ2-7|NA
CASSFLTGEQYF
TGTGCCAGCAGTTTCCTTACTGGGGAGCAGTACTTC
>TRBV20-1|NA|TRBJ1-2|many
CSAPGDYGYTF
TGCAGTGCCCCTGGGGACTATGGCTACACCTTC
>TRBV19|TRBD1|TRBJ2-7|many
CASSPGQAISYEQYF
TGTGCCTCTAGCCCCGGACAGGCGATTTCCTACGAGCAGTACTTC
>TRBV30|NA|TRBJ2-7|many
CAWSVWGQGSSYEQYF
TGTGCCTGGAGTGTGTGGGGGCAGGGGAGCTCCTACGAGCAGTACTTC
>TRBV7-8|TRBD2|TRBJ2-7|NA
CASSYPVAGDREQYF
TGTGCCAGCAGCTACCCTGTAGCGGGAGATCGAGAGCAGTACTTC
>TRBV19|TRBD1|TRBJ2-5|many
CASSGQGAGTQYF
TGTGCCAGTAGTGGACAGGGGGCCGGGACCCAGTACTTC
>TRBV10-3|NA|TRBJ1-1|many
CAGSGTPNTEAFF
TGTGCCGGATCCGGGACCCCGAACACTGAAGCTTTCTTT
>TRBV20-1|NA|TRBJ1-5|many
CSARDSASNQPQHF
TGCAGTGCTAGGGACAGTGCGTCCAATCAGCCCCAGCATTTT
>TRBV20-1|TRBD2|TRBJ2-7|once
CSAARGGDEQYF
TGCAGTGCTGCCCGGGGGGGGGATGAGCAGTACTTC
>TRBV30|TRBD1|TRBJ1-5|many
CAWSTDRENQPQHF
TGTGCCTGGAGTACCGACAGGGAGAATCAGCCCCAGCATTTT
>TRBV12-3/TRBV12-4|NA|TRBJ1-1|NA
CASSLRAGTAFF
TGTGCCAGCAGTTTACGGGCAGGGACGGCTTTCTTT
>TRBV19|NA|TRBJ1-2|many
CASSILGSYGYTF
TGTGCCAGTAGTATATTGGGGTCCTATGGCTACACCTTC
>TRBV20-1|NA|TRBJ2-3|NA
CSASRQGSTDTQYF
TGCAGTGCTAGCCGGCAGGGGTCCACAGATACGCAGTATTTT
>TRBV3-1|NA|TRBJ2-7|NA
CASSQTPPEQYF
TGTGCCAGCAGCCAAACCCCCCCCGAGCAGTACTTC
>TRBV10-2|NA|TRBJ1-1|NA
CASSERAGGGEAFF
TGCGCCAGCAGTGAGCGGGCGGGGGGTGGTGAAGCTTTCTTT
>TRBV9|NA|TRBJ1-1|many
CASSAGRSNTEAFF
TGTGCCAGCAGCGCCGGACGGTCGAACACTGAAGCTTTCTTT
>TRBV14|NA|TRBJ1-1|NA
CASSQDQVPAPETEAFF
TGTGCCAGCAGCCAAGATCAGGTGCCAGCCCCCGAGACTGAAGCTTTCTTT
>TRBV7-8|TRBD2|TRBJ2-5|NA
CASSTIAGSWETQYF
TGTGCCAGCAGCACTATAGCGGGAAGCTGGGAGACCCAGTACTTC
>TRBV25-1|TRBD2|TRBJ2-2|many
CASSPGRETGELFF
TGTGCCAGCAGTCCCGGGAGGGAAACCGGGGAGCTGTTTTTT